The clone carrying this TCR beta chain was seen a handful of times. CDR1 and CDR2 (germline): LNHDA, SQIVND (reference sequence). This CDR3 is built from 16 residues. V dropped 3 bases and J dropped 6; count of bases not matched to a gene: 13. This record belongs to a study of molecular identifiers for immune sequencing clone quantification. TCRdb re-derived calls from the PCR reads in MiXCR, one entry per CDR3 protein. In the table there are about 500,000 distinct CDR3 sequences, roughly 23% of which are singletons. The sequence was collected from a human donor in good health. Some libraries in this study had Jurkat cell RNA spiked in. Material: naive CD8+ T cells from blood, with Jurkat cell RNA spiked in. Subset meaning: FACS-sorted CD8+CD4-CCR7+CD45RA+ naive T cells. The V call is TRBV19, the J call TRBJ2-7; 8 bases are shared with TRBD2. The CDR3 DNA follows: TGTGCCAGTAGTATTGCGGGGGGCAGGGGTCACGGCGAGCAGTACTTC. Translating it yields CASSIAGGRGHGEQYF. Based on the CDR3 plus reference TRBV19 and TRBJ2-7, the full variable domain is DGGITQSPKYLFRKEGQNVTLSCEQNLNHDAMYWYRQDPGQGLRLIYYSQIVNDFQKGDIAEGYSVSREKKESFPLTVTSAQKNPTAFYLCASSIAGGRGHGEQYFGPGTRLTVT.